The source of this TCR beta chain is a study of cytomegalovirus exposure and HLA in healthy donors. Whole-study findings and limits: The authors judged a highly shared variant cluster likely a sequencing artifact. Sequencing depth across donors, presence/absence analyses assumed, was roughly uniform.

The V gene's germline CDR1 is KGHSH and CDR2 LQKENI. This CDR3 contains 13 residues. V lost 5 bases to trimming and J lost 4 bases, with 11 bases between them. The PCR made use of 60 Vbeta and 13 Jbeta primers. Original handling: In a later analysis, the count reached some 73 million unique TCR beta chains, with about 10 million shared. The table came from immunoSEQ multiplex PCR; TCRdb's copy has only in-frame clones and leaves some out. That table furnishes V, J and clone size, whereas the DNA furnished D and trimming. The sample consists of fewer than 250,000 clones, 75% to 85% of them appearing once. As regards this clone: Its specificity is unknown.

This TCR derives from a male donor in good health and CMV-seropositive. This chain links TRBV18 with TRBJ1-2; no reliable D call. The sample taken for sequencing was PBMCs. CDR3 bases: TGTGCCAGCTCATGGCAGAACCTCTATGGCTACACCTTC. The encoded protein is CASSWQNLYGYTF.